This entry describes one T cell receptor (beta chain). The antigen remains unidentified. The CDR3 is 15 amino acids. The V gene end was trimmed by 6 bases and the J gene end by 6 bases; junction bases not matched to a gene: 13. Germline loops: CDR1 MDHEN, CDR2 SYDVKM. The sample comes from a study of shared clonotypes between healthy human individuals. Splitting of CD4+ cells produced CD45RA+ naive and CD45RA-negative memory subsets. Findings of the study overall: Generally, naive subsets came out with larger estimated richness than memory subsets.

Deep-level assay runs were performed. Method: immunoSEQ multiplex PCR; TCRdb's copy keeps in-frame clones and lacks some. Counted here are about 1 million clones, more than 60% occurring once; the ten biggest clones make up about 1.5%. V usage is TRBV28 and J usage is TRBJ2-7; TRBD2 aligns across 8 bases. The sample was memory CD4+ T cells sorted from blood. The sample's subset: CD45RA-negative fraction. The TCR was taken from a man aged 18 to 29 in good health. CDR3 nucleotides: TGTGCCAGCAGCCAGCTTAGACCGGGGGGGATCGAGCAGTACTTC. This encodes CASSQLRPGGIEQYF. The full variable domain, completed using reference TRBV28 and TRBJ2-7, is DVKVTQSSRYLVKRTGEKVFLECVQDMDHENMFWYRQDPGLGLRLIYFSYDVKMKEKGDIPEGYSVSREKKERFSLILESASTNQTSMYLCASSQLRPGGIEQYFGPGTRLTVT.